The 18 T cell receptor beta chains reported below all come from one sample, sequenced in a study of T cell responses to AZD1222 COVID-19 vaccine. Some clones are missing from TCRdb's copy, which holds only in-frame ones; the method was immunoSEQ multiplex PCR. The data hold roughly 180,000 clones, with 90% to 95% observed a single time. The sequencing here drew on peripheral blood, taken 28 days after the second AZD1222 dose. Every receptor here comes from an adult who received the AZD1222 COVID-19 vaccine.

The CDR3 sequence is CSVAGRLNEKLFF. The CDR3 region has the DNA TGCAGCGTCGCAGGGAGACTGAATGAAAAACTGTTTTTT. The chain combines TRBV29-1 with TRBJ1-4, with D tentatively TRBD1 (5 bases). Germline V lookup: CDR1 SQVTM, CDR2 ANQGSEA. The CDR3 contains 13 residues. V lost 6 bases to trimming and J lost 5 bases, with 13 bases between them.

The chain uses TRBV7-2 and TRBJ2-5; 8 nucleotides align to TRBD2. Trimming removed 5 bases from V and 0 bases from J; junction bases left unmatched: 11. The length of the CDR3 is 17 residues. Germline CDR1 reads SGHTA; CDR2 reads FQGNSA. CDR3 nucleotide sequence: TGTGCCAGCAGCACAAAAGGCGGACTAGCAGACCAAGAGACCCAGTACTTC. Translating gives CASSTKGGLADQETQYF.

The chain has TRBV6-1 and TRBJ1-6; 10 bases line up with TRBD1. With 1 base clipped from V and 9 bases from J, the junction kept 3 bases outside the gene matches. The V gene's germline CDR1 is MNHNS and CDR2 SASEGT. The CDR3 has 15 residues. This chain's CDR3 is CASSEVGTGASPLHF. Here the CDR3 DNA reads TGTGCCAGCAGTGAAGTGGGGACAGGGGCTTCACCCCTCCACTTT.

CDR3 sequence (DNA): TGTGCCATGCGACAGGGGTCCATGAACACTGAAGCTTTCTTT. This codes for CAMRQGSMNTEAFF. The gene calls are TRBV10-3 and TRBJ1-1; 8 nucleotides align to TRBD1. The CDR3 consists of 14 residues. CDR1 and CDR2 from the germline V gene are ENHRY and SYGVKD. Trimming at V came to 9 bases and at J to 0 bases, leaving 6 bases not matched to a gene.

The genes are TRBV6-4 and TRBJ1-5; 8 bases align to TRBD1. CDR3 length: 16 residues. Per germline, CDR1 MRHNA and CDR2 SNTAGT. The junction had 11 bases not matched to a gene; V was cut back by 10 bases and J by 0 bases. The CDR3 nucleotides read TGTGCCACCTCTTTCAGGGGGCAGGCTAGCAATCAGCCCCAGCATTTT. This sequence encodes CATSFRGQASNQPQHF.

This sequence joins TRBV27 and TRBJ2-2; 7 bases line up with TRBD1. V lost 5 bases to trimming and J lost 5 bases; unmatched junction nucleotides: 11. This CDR3 comprises 16 residues. The germline CDR1 and CDR2 sequences are MNHEY and SMNVEV (reference sequence). CDR3 coding DNA: TGTGCCAGCAGTCCCAGGACAGGCGTTAGGACCGGGGAGCTGTTTTTT. Its translation is CASSPRTGVRTGELFF.

The genes are TRBV2 and TRBJ1-5; D might be TRBD1 (5 bases). This CDR3 has 14 amino acids. The V and J ends lost 9 bases and 6 bases respectively, with 18 bases between them. CDR1 is SNHLY and CDR2 is FYNNEI in the germline V gene. This CDR3 reads CASGPGGPSQPQHF. The CDR3 DNA is TGTGCCAGTGGACCGGGGGGTCCATCTCAGCCCCAGCATTTT.

The CDR3 loop reads CASAPGLYYNEQFF. As DNA, the CDR3 is TGTGCCAGCGCCCCGGGACTATACTACAATGAGCAGTTCTTC. The chain links TRBV3-1 (or the pseudogene TRBV3-2) to TRBJ2-1; TRBD2 matches 7 bases. Germline V gene lookup returns CDR1 LGHDT and CDR2 YNNKEL (reference sequence). The J segment lost 3 bases and the V segment lost 8 bases, leaving 7 bases of the junction unmatched. The CDR3 loop spans 14 amino acids.

This chain uses TRBV7-9 with TRBJ2-7; perhaps TRBD2 as D (6 bases). Germline CDR1 and CDR2: SEHNR and FQNEAQ (reference sequence). The CDR3 contains 12 residues. Written as DNA, the CDR3 is TGTGCCAGCAGCTTAGGGGCGGGACCGAAAACCGTC. Translated: CASSLGAGPKTV.

Only one count was recorded for this clone. This chain links TRBV5-4 with TRBJ2-5; the D gene is possibly TRBD2 (7 bases). V lost 1 base and J lost 3, with 16 bases in between. The CDR3 has 16 residues. CDR1 is SGHNT, CDR2 YYREEE, per germline (reference sequence). The CDR3: CASSLRTGGGKETQYF. The CDR3 nucleotides are TGTGCCAGCAGCTTGCGGACGGGGGGCGGGAAAGAGACCCAGTACTTC.

A word on this clone: Other DNA sequences from this sample encode an identical CDR3 as well. The chain uses TRBV5-1 and TRBJ1-2, with TRBD1 matching over 9 bases. The CDR3 totals 14 residues. Germline V CDR1 and CDR2: SGHRS, YFSETQ. V shed 0 bases and J 8 bases; nucleotides not matched to a gene: 5. CDR3 amino acids: CASSLAGQGEGYTF. CDR3 sequence (DNA): TGCGCCAGCAGCTTGGCGGGACAGGGAGAGGGCTACACCTTC.

The rearrangement links TRBV6-2 or TRBV6-3 to TRBJ1-1; weak D call: TRBD1 (6 bases). Trimming cost V 6 bases and J 3 bases, with 14 bases left between them. The CDR3 covers 14 residues. The germline V gene encodes CDR1 MNHEY and CDR2 SVGEGT. CDR3 nucleotide sequence: TGTGCCAGCAGCATTAACAGGGCGTACACTGAAGCTTTCTTT. It specifies CASSINRAYTEAFF.

This clone was picked up a small number of times. The rearrangement links TRBV6-4 to TRBJ1-5, with TRBD1 matching over 7 bases. J was trimmed by 2 bases and V by 8 bases; bases with no gene match: 12. The CDR3 sequence is 16 residues long. In germline, CDR1 is MRHNA, CDR2 SNTAGT. CDR3 loop: CASAGTEIYGNQPQHF. CDR3 in DNA: TGTGCCAGCGCCGGGACAGAGATATATGGCAATCAGCCCCAGCATTTT.

The genes are TRBV19 and TRBJ2-3, with TRBD1 as a possible D gene (5 bases). CDR3 length equals 16 residues. V was cut by 7 bases and J by 3 bases, with 20 bases left in between. CDR1 is LNHDA and CDR2 is SQIVND in the germline V gene (reference sequence). CDR3 loop: CASTPQQVELTDTQYF. The CDR3 nucleotides read TGTGCCAGTACCCCCCAACAGGTAGAGTTGACAGATACGCAGTATTTT.

V is TRBV29-1 and J is TRBJ2-7; D is uncertain. V shed 5 bases and J shed 1 base, with 9 bases lying between them. This CDR3 is 12 amino acids long. The germline V gene encodes CDR1 SQVTM and CDR2 ANQGSEA. The CDR3 DNA sequence: TGCAGCGTTCGTCTTTTATCCTACGAGCAGTACTTC. It yields the protein CSVRLLSYEQYF.

This chain joins TRBV21-1 and TRBJ2-7; no check of the table's D call, TRBD2, against the DNA was made. TRBV21-1 is assigned pseudogene status. CDR3 length equals 13 residues. The CDR3: CASSEWRPYEQYF. DNA of the CDR3: TGTGCCAGCTCTGAGTGGAGGCCCTACGAGCAGTACTTC.

The chain combines TRBV10-1 with TRBJ1-5; D not certain. The CDR3 consists of 15 residues. Trimming stripped 8 bases from V and 0 bases from J, with 14 bases between. From germline, CDR1 is WNHNN and CDR2 SYGVQD (reference sequence). CDR3 sequence: CASFSRSFSNQPQHF. The CDR3 bases are TGCGCCAGCTTTAGCCGTTCGTTTAGCAATCAGCCCCAGCATTTT.

The chain combines TRBV9 with TRBJ2-7, with D possibly being TRBD1 or TRBD2 (6 bases each). The CDR3 loop spans 15 amino acids. The germline V gene has CDR1 SGDLS and CDR2 YYNGEE. V was shortened by 5 bases and J by 5 bases, with 20 bases between the two germline ends. The CDR3 sequence: CASRQGGSPQDEQYF. CDR3 DNA: TGTGCCAGCAGACAAGGGGGGTCTCCTCAGGACGAGCAGTACTTC.